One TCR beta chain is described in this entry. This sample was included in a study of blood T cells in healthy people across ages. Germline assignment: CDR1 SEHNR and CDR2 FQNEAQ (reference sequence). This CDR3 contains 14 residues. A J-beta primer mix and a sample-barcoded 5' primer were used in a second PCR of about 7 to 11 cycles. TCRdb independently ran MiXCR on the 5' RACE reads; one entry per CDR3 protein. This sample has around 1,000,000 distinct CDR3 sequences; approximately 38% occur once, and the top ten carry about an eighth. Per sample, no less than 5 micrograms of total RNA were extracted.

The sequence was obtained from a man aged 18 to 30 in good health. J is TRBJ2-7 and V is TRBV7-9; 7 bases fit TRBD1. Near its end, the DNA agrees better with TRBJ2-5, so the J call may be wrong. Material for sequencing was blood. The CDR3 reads CASSSPGQFETQYF. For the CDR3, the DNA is TGTGCCAGCAGCTCACCGGGACAGTTCGAGACCCAGTACTTC.